This is a list of T cell receptor beta chains from one sample in a study of monozygotic twins with cystic fibrosis. Clones were read by immunoSEQ multiplex PCR, and TCRdb kept only the in-frame ones, dropping some. The table records over 15,000 clones, around 96% of them present only once. Sequenced: blood. The source of these receptors is a girl aged 2 to 9 with cystic fibrosis. The CDR3 runs from the conserved cysteine through the conserved F or W. D genes are given only for firm matches. The size field is filled for only some rows; it gives once, few, many or a size class.

CDR3aa	CDR3nt	v_gene	j_gene	d_gene	abundance
CASSFAQGAYQETQYF	TGTGCCAGCAGCTTCGCTCAGGGGGCGTACCAAGAGACCCAGTACTTC	TRBV5-4	TRBJ2-5	TRBD1	NA
CASSPLYETATYEQYF	TGTGCCAGCTCACCACTGTACGAGACAGCTACCTACGAGCAGTACTTC	TRBV18	TRBJ2-7	NA	NA
CASGAGTGGPEAFF	TGTGCCAGCGGGGCCGGTACAGGGGGACCTGAAGCTTTCTTT	TRBV28	TRBJ1-1	TRBD1	NA
CASTLAPGKGYNEQFF	TGTGCCAGCACCCTCGCGCCGGGAAAGGGTTACAATGAGCAGTTCTTC	TRBV5-6	TRBJ2-1	NA	NA
CASSLGAGSYEQYF	TGCGCCAGCAGCTTAGGGGCAGGGTCCTACGAGCAGTACTTC	TRBV4-1	TRBJ2-7	NA	once
CASRRGQGWDTQYF	TGTGCCAGCAGACGGGGACAGGGCTGGGATACGCAGTATTTT	TRBV5-6	TRBJ2-3	TRBD1	NA
CASSLVLSGDGYTF	TGTGCCAGCAGCTTAGTGTTGTCAGGGGATGGCTACACCTTC	TRBV11-2	TRBJ1-2	NA	NA
CASSYSSGQGRWTQYF	TGTGCCAGCAGTTACTCGTCCGGACAGGGGCGGTGGACGCAGTATTTT	TRBV6-5	TRBJ2-3	TRBD1	NA
CASSFQGGASYEQYF	TGTGCCAGCAGCTTTCAAGGGGGCGCATCCTACGAGCAGTACTTC	TRBV5-4	TRBJ2-7	TRBD1	once
CASSADRNYGYTF	TGTGCCAGCAGCGCGGACAGGAACTATGGCTACACCTTC	TRBV7-8	TRBJ1-2	TRBD1	NA
CASSLSGGVVNEQFF	TGTGCCAGCAGTTTATCAGGGGGCGTTGTCAATGAGCAGTTCTTC	TRBV27	TRBJ2-1	TRBD1	NA
CAWSLGLLRREKLFF	TGTGCCTGGAGCCTTGGACTACTTCGAAGGGAAAAACTGTTTTTT	TRBV30	TRBJ1-4	NA	NA
CASSWTGQETQYF	TGTGCCAGTTCGTGGACAGGCCAAGAGACCCAGTACTTC	TRBV19	TRBJ2-5	TRBD1	NA
CASSTTVTSGAEAFF	TGTGCCAGTAGTACTACAGTGACCTCCGGGGCTGAAGCTTTCTTT	TRBV19	TRBJ1-1	NA	NA
CASKTGESYNSPLHF	TGTGCCAGCAAAACAGGGGAATCCTATAATTCACCCCTCCACTTT	TRBV28	TRBJ1-6	TRBD1	NA
CASAPGTAQETQYF	TGTGCCAGCGCACCTGGGACAGCTCAAGAGACCCAGTACTTC	TRBV11-3	TRBJ2-5	TRBD1	NA
CASSVGRRPVNTEAFF	TGTGCCAGCAGCGTAGGGAGGAGACCCGTGAACACTGAAGCTTTCTTT	TRBV9	TRBJ1-1	NA	NA
CAWMTGITEAFF	TGTGCCTGGATGACAGGGATAACTGAAGCTTTCTTT	TRBV30	TRBJ1-1	TRBD1	NA
CASSPQGGGSEAFF	TGTGCCAGCAGCCCGCAGGGCGGCGGGTCTGAAGCTTTCTTT	TRBV11-3	TRBJ1-1	NA	NA
CASSYRHTNEQFF	TGTGCCAGCAGTTACAGGCATACCAATGAGCAGTTCTTC	TRBV6-5	TRBJ2-1	NA	NA
CASSLRQGRIQPQHF	TGTGCCAGCAGTTTAAGGCAGGGTCGAATACAGCCCCAGCATTTT	TRBV28	TRBJ1-5	NA	few
CASSQRPGQGGNEQFF	TGCGCCAGCAGCCAGAGACCGGGACAGGGCGGCAATGAGCAGTTCTTC	TRBV4-3	TRBJ2-1	TRBD1	NA
CASSLGAGGEGYGYTF	TGTGCCAGCAGCTTAGGTGCAGGGGGCGAGGGTTATGGCTACACCTTC	TRBV7-6	TRBJ1-2	TRBD1	NA
CASSLGSGGANYGYTF	TGTGCCAGCAGCTTAGGTTCGGGGGGAGCTAACTATGGCTACACCTTC	TRBV11-2	TRBJ1-2	NA	NA
CASSRGGSHYNEQFF	TGTGCCAGCAGCCGCGGGGGATCACACTACAATGAGCAGTTCTTC	TRBV6-5	TRBJ2-1	TRBD2	NA
CASSPVTGTAGNTIYF	TGTGCCAGCTCACCAGTAACCGGGACCGCTGGAAACACCATATATTTT	TRBV18	TRBJ1-3	NA	NA
CASSLQGRANYGYTF	TGTGCCAGCAGCTTGCAGGGCCGAGCTAACTATGGCTACACCTTC	TRBV5-6	TRBJ1-2	NA	NA
CASSLGASWEKLFF	TGTGCCAGCAGTTTAGGGGCGTCATGGGAAAAACTGTTTTTT	TRBV27	TRBJ1-4	NA	NA
CASSLGQRGAYEQYF	TGTGCCAGCAGCTTGGGCCAGCGGGGAGCCTACGAGCAGTACTTC	TRBV5-4	TRBJ2-7	TRBD2	NA
CASSPGTEAFF	TGTGCCAGCAGCCCAGGCACTGAAGCTTTCTTT	TRBV6-5	TRBJ1-1	NA	few
CASSDGQGATEAFF	TGCGCCAGCAGCGATGGACAGGGGGCCACTGAAGCTTTCTTT	TRBV5-1	TRBJ1-1	TRBD1	once
CASSRQGSHQPQHF	TGTGCCAGCAGCCGACAGGGATCCCATCAGCCCCAGCATTTT	TRBV27	TRBJ1-5	TRBD1	NA
CASSLKGQGTNTEAFF	TGCGCCAGCAGCTTAAAAGGACAGGGGACTAACACTGAAGCTTTCTTT	TRBV5-1	TRBJ1-1	TRBD1	NA
CASSLDRGYGYTF	TGTGCCAGCAGCCTGGACAGGGGGTATGGCTACACCTTC	TRBV5-6	TRBJ1-2	TRBD1	NA
CASSQDWTGGMSNQPQHF	TGTGCCAGCAGCCAAGATTGGACAGGGGGGATGAGCAATCAGCCCCAGCATTTT	TRBV4-2	TRBJ1-5	TRBD1	NA
CASSLAPTLGLAGRVYEQYF	TGTGCCAGCAGCTTAGCCCCTACTCTTGGACTAGCGGGGAGGGTCTACGAGCAGTACTTC	TRBV7-2	TRBJ2-7	TRBD2	NA
CASSLAYKLRQGGYEQYF	TGTGCCAGCAGCTTGGCCTATAAGCTCAGACAGGGGGGCTACGAGCAGTACTTC	TRBV5-6	TRBJ2-7	TRBD1	NA
CASSRQTGASYEQYF	TGTGCCAGCAGCCGACAGACAGGCGCAAGCTACGAGCAGTACTTC	TRBV7-2	TRBJ2-7	NA	NA
CASSQGGGGEQYF	TGCGCCAGCAGCCAAGGGGGAGGTGGCGAGCAGTACTTC	TRBV4-1	TRBJ2-7	NA	NA
CASSSGTGEVRTEAFF	TGTGCCAGCAGCTCCGGGACAGGGGAGGTGAGGACTGAAGCTTTCTTT	TRBV11-2	TRBJ1-1	TRBD1	NA
CASSPTGIKSSYEQYF	TGTGCCAGTAGTCCGACAGGGATAAAGAGCTCCTACGAGCAGTACTTC	TRBV19	TRBJ2-7	TRBD1	NA
CASSQEDRALDGYTF	TGCGCCAGCAGCCAAGAAGACAGGGCACTTGATGGCTACACCTTC	TRBV4-3	TRBJ1-2	TRBD1	NA
CASSYRTDQPQHF	TGTGCCAGTAGTTACAGGACCGATCAGCCCCAGCATTTT	TRBV19	TRBJ1-5	NA	NA
CASHMNTEAFF	TGTGCCAGCCACATGAACACTGAAGCTTTCTTT	TRBV6-1	TRBJ1-1	NA	NA
CASSLSGLLIQYF	TGTGCCAGCAGCTTGTCGGGACTCTTAATTCAGTACTTC	TRBV5-6	TRBJ2-4	NA	few
CASGRDSLQETQYF	TGTGCTAGTGGGAGGGACAGCCTCCAAGAGACCCAGTACTTC	TRBV12-5	TRBJ2-5	TRBD1	once
CAPAVAGASNEQFF	TGTGCCCCAGCAGTAGCGGGGGCGTCCAATGAGCAGTTCTTC	TRBV2	TRBJ2-1	TRBD2	NA
CASSPTGGAGEKLFF	TGTGCCAGCAGCCCCACAGGGGGAGCAGGTGAAAAACTGTTTTTT	TRBV7-2	TRBJ1-4	TRBD1	once
CASSLDADQETQYF	TGTGCCAGCAGCTTAGATGCAGACCAAGAGACCCAGTACTTC	TRBV7-9	TRBJ2-5	NA	NA
CASTRAQTNTEAFF	TGTGCCTCAACCCGGGCGCAGACAAACACTGAAGCTTTCTTT	TRBV19	TRBJ1-1	NA	NA
CASSIGFRSNQPQHF	TGCGCCAGCAGTATAGGGTTCAGGAGCAATCAGCCCCAGCATTTT	TRBV4-3	TRBJ1-5	NA	NA
CASSLTGSRAGYTF	TGTGCCAGCAGCTTAACTGGGTCCAGGGCAGGCTACACCTTC	TRBV7-2	TRBJ1-2	NA	NA
CASKLDLHPNQPQHF	TGTGCCAGCAAATTGGACCTACACCCTAATCAGCCCCAGCATTTT	TRBV6-1	TRBJ1-5	NA	NA
CASSLTGLSYEQYF	TGTGCCAGCTCACTGACAGGCCTCTCCTACGAGCAGTACTTC	TRBV18	TRBJ2-7	NA	NA